Each of the 9 T cell receptor beta chains below was sequenced from the same sample in a study of long-term antiretroviral therapy in people with HIV. An immunoSEQ assay, version v3.0, was performed at survey level. This table comes from immunoSEQ multiplex PCR, and its TCRdb copy is limited to in-frame clones, with some not included. The data show tens of thousands of clones, with approximately 94% seen just once and 3% to 4.5% held by the top ten. This specimen was unsorted PBMCs, taken 4.1 years after starting antiretroviral therapy. Source of these receptors: a woman in her fifties or sixties with HIV.

The chain uses TRBV4-1 and TRBJ1-5, with D hard to call. The germline CDR1 and CDR2 sequences are MGHRA and YSYEKL. The CDR3 covers 14 residues. Trimming pared 0 bases from V and 4 bases from J, leaving 7 bases between. In nucleotides, the CDR3 is TGCGCCAGCAGCCAAGAGGGCAGTAATCAGCCCCAGCATTTT. Protein product: CASSQEGSNQPQHF.

This clone has just one count. The chain couples TRBV30 to TRBJ1-1, with D perhaps TRBD1 (5 bases). The V gene lost 0 bases and the J gene lost 11 bases, with 10 bases spanning the gap. Germline CDR1 reads GTSNPN; CDR2 reads SVGIG (reference sequence). The CDR3 consists of 11 residues. CDR3 protein: CAWSVSRDAFF. For the CDR3, the DNA is TGTGCCTGGAGTGTGAGCCGGGACGCTTTCTTT.

The rearrangement uses TRBV5-4 and TRBJ2-3; 9 bases agree with TRBD2. With V trimmed by 0 bases and J by 3 bases, 5 bases remained unmatched. The CDR3 runs to 16 residues. Germline-derived CDR1 and CDR2 are SGHNT and YYREEE (reference sequence). The CDR3, as DNA: TGTGCCAGCAGCTTGGAAGGCGGGGGGGATACAGATACGCAGTATTTT. This sequence encodes CASSLEGGGDTDTQYF.

The table lists this clone with a count of one. V usage is TRBV15 and J usage is TRBJ1-5; D gene uncertain. The length of the CDR3 is 16 residues. Trimming cost V 0 bases and J 0 bases, with 9 bases left between them. Germline CDR1 and CDR2: LNHNV and YYDKDF (reference sequence). DNA for the CDR3: TGTGCCACCAGCAGAGATTCAATGATTAGCAATCAGCCCCAGCATTTT. This encodes CATSRDSMISNQPQHF.

The chain recombines TRBV5-4 with TRBJ2-2; D not certain. V was cut by 1 base and J by 0 bases, with 7 bases left in between. Germline CDR1 SGHNT, CDR2 YYREEE (reference sequence). CDR3 length equals 15 residues. CDR3 DNA sequence: TGTGCCAGCAGCTTGAGAACAACGAACACCGGGGAGCTGTTTTTT. It is translated as CASSLRTTNTGELFF.

The chain uses TRBV7-2 and TRBJ2-3; no clear D gene. This CDR3 region has 15 residues. Looked up from germline, CDR1 is SGHTA and CDR2 is FQGNSA. V lost 3 bases, J lost 0 bases, and 10 bases lay in between. CDR3 region: CASSFRAASTDTQYF. The CDR3 DNA is TGTGCCAGCAGCTTCCGGGCCGCTAGCACAGATACGCAGTATTTT.

V gene TRBV5-1 combines with J gene TRBJ2-5; D is unclear. CDR1 is SGHRS and CDR2 is YFSETQ in the germline V gene. Trimming removed 0 bases from V and 2 bases from J, with 11 bases in between. There are 15 residues in the CDR3. The CDR3 sequence is CASSLGSMRQETQYF. The CDR3 nucleotides read TGCGCCAGCAGCTTGGGCAGCATGAGGCAAGAGACCCAGTACTTC.

The V call is TRBV5-4, the J call TRBJ1-3, with D unclear. There are 14 residues in the CDR3. From germline, CDR1 is SGHNT and CDR2 YYREEE (reference sequence). Trimming stripped 1 base from V and 4 bases from J, with 9 bases between. The CDR3 nucleotides read TGTGCCAGCAGCTTGTCCCCGAGAGGAAACACCATATATTTT. Protein sequence: CASSLSPRGNTIYF.

This rearrangement joins TRBV7-3 to TRBJ2-3; no clear D. Germline lookup yields CDR1 SGHTA and CDR2 FQGTGA. The CDR3 is 14 residues long. V dropped 2 bases and J dropped 1 base, with 7 bases sitting between them. This CDR3 reads CASSLDRGTDTQYF. CDR3 nucleotide sequence: TGTGCCAGCAGCTTAGATAGAGGCACAGATACGCAGTATTTT.